This is a list of T cell receptor beta chains from one sample in a study of cytomegalovirus exposure and HLA in healthy donors. Clones were sequenced by immunoSEQ multiplex PCR, and TCRdb holds only the in-frame ones, with some missing. The sample lists 150,000 or so clones, 84% occurring once. Sample: PBMCs. The receptors were gathered from a man aged 25 to 45 in good health and CMV-seropositive. The CDR3 runs from the conserved cysteine through the conserved F or W. A D gene is named only where the DNA matches it firmly. For some rows the clone size is stated as once, few or many, or as a class when expanded; others skip it.

clone size	J gene	V gene	CDR3 length	D gene	CDR3 protein	CDR3 DNA
NA	TRBJ2-5	TRBV7-6	15	TRBD2	CASSFGGRTPRTQYF	TGTGCCAGCAGCTTCGGGGGGAGGACCCCAAGGACCCAGTACTTC
once	TRBJ1-3	TRBV29-1	16	TRBD1	CSVQGAVLGPGNTIYF	TGCAGCGTTCAGGGGGCTGTACTTGGCCCTGGAAACACCATATATTTT
NA	TRBJ2-2	TRBV9	14	NA	CASSVVTETLELFF	TGTGCCAGCAGCGTAGTTACCGAGACATTGGAGCTGTTTTTT
NA	TRBJ2-2	TRBV15	16	NA	CATSSRQSANTGELFF	TGTGCCACCAGCTCCAGACAGTCCGCGAACACCGGGGAGCTGTTTTTT
once	TRBJ1-3	TRBV21-1	16	NA	CASSKLPRQGGKAIYF	TGTGCCAGCAGCAAACTTCCCCGACAGGGAGGAAAGGCCATATATTTT
NA	TRBJ2-1	TRBV11-3	14	NA	CASSFDGKTDEQFF	TGTGCCAGCAGCTTTGACGGGAAGACGGATGAGCAGTTCTTC
NA	TRBJ1-1	TRBV30	16	TRBD1	CAWSEDRVVGNTEAFF	TGTGCCTGGAGTGAAGACAGGGTTGTCGGGAACACTGAAGCTTTCTTT
NA	TRBJ2-2	TRBV9	15	TRBD2	CASSPSGGNTGELFF	TGTGCCAGCAGCCCTAGCGGGGGTAACACCGGGGAGCTGTTTTTT
NA	TRBJ2-7	TRBV5-6	14	TRBD1	CASSRGQGTNEQYF	TGTGCCAGCAGCCGCGGACAGGGGACCAACGAGCAGTACTTC
once	TRBJ1-2	TRBV7-3	13	NA	CASSDLTPRGYTF	TGTGCCAGCAGCGATTTGACCCCGAGGGGCTACACCTTC
NA	TRBJ2-7	TRBV7-2	13	TRBD2	CASSSSGSYEQYF	TGTGCCAGCAGCTCTAGCGGCTCCTACGAGCAGTACTTC
NA	TRBJ1-5	TRBV18	14	NA	CASSLTGRDQPQHF	TGTGCCAGCTCCCTCACTGGCAGGGATCAGCCCCAGCATTTT
NA	TRBJ1-4	TRBV4-3	13	NA	CASSQVTGEKLFF	TGCGCCAGCAGCCAAGTGACAGGTGAAAAACTGTTTTTT
NA	TRBJ2-7	TRBV10-3	13	TRBD2	CAITRDVAGEQYF	TGTGCCATCACTCGGGACGTAGCGGGCGAGCAGTACTTC
NA	TRBJ2-7	TRBV7-9	11	TRBD1	CASSRDRGENF	TGTGCCAGCAGCCGGGACAGGGGGGAGAACTTC
NA	TRBJ1-5	TRBV28	16	TRBD1	CASSLRTGGRNQPQHF	TGTGCCAGCAGTTTACGGACAGGGGGCCGCAATCAGCCCCAGCATTTT
NA	TRBJ1-4	TRBV27	15	NA	CASSLIRGVNEKLFF	TGTGCCAGCAGTCTTATCAGGGGCGTTAATGAAAAACTGTTTTTT
NA	TRBJ2-1	TRBV5-1	15	TRBD2	CASSLESSGRNEQFF	TGCGCCAGCAGCTTGGAGTCTAGCGGGAGGAATGAGCAGTTCTTC
NA	TRBJ2-6	TRBV5-1	18	TRBD2	CASSLTGTSGTGANVLTF	TGCGCCAGCAGCTTGACCGGGACTAGCGGGACTGGGGCCAACGTCCTGACTTTC
once	TRBJ1-2	TRBV2	14	NA	CASRDKGALGGYTF	TGTGCCAGCAGAGATAAGGGAGCGTTGGGAGGCTACACCTTC
NA	TRBJ2-7	TRBV18	14	NA	CASSPLDRSYEQYF	TGTGCCAGCTCACCACTCGACAGGTCCTACGAGCAGTACTTC
NA	TRBJ1-4	TRBV14	15	TRBD1	CASSPYRGANEKLFF	TGTGCCAGCAGCCCTTACAGGGGTGCTAATGAAAAACTGTTTTTT
NA	TRBJ2-3	TRBV11-2	17	TRBD2	CASSLGGSGGPTDTQYF	TGTGCCAGCAGCTTAGGAGGTAGCGGGGGGCCCACAGATACGCAGTATTTT
NA	TRBJ2-3	TRBV4-1	17	TRBD2	CASSQGTSGRATDTQYF	TGCGCCAGCAGCCAAGGGACTAGCGGGAGGGCAACAGATACGCAGTATTTT
NA	TRBJ2-5	TRBV5-4	14	NA	CASSLMTAQETQYF	TGTGCCAGCAGCTTGATGACAGCACAAGAGACCCAGTACTTC
NA	TRBJ2-7	TRBV27	14	TRBD2	CASSFRGGSYEQYF	TGTGCCAGCAGTTTCCGGGGGGGCTCCTACGAGCAGTACTTC
NA	TRBJ2-5	TRBV6-5	15	TRBD1	CASSYWAGGRETQYF	TGTGCCAGCAGTTATTGGGCAGGGGGTCGGGAGACCCAGTACTTC
NA	TRBJ1-1	TRBV9	17	NA	CASSRLQDSTMNTEAFF	TGTGCCAGCAGCCGGCTCCAGGACAGTACAATGAACACTGAAGCTTTCTTT
NA	TRBJ2-1	TRBV28	14	NA	CASTTRAHDRKKIF	TGTGCCAGCACCACGAGGGCTCATGACAGGAAAAAGATCTTC
NA	TRBJ2-3	TRBV7-6	12	NA	CASSPGADTQYF	TGTGCCAGCAGCCCAGGGGCAGATACGCAGTATTTT
NA	TRBJ2-2	TRBV5-6	17	NA	CASSDLQGGRDTGELFF	TGTGCCAGCAGCGACCTCCAAGGTGGCAGGGACACCGGGGAGCTGTTTTTT
NA	TRBJ2-7	TRBV10-2	17	NA	CASSAYKGGTLPFEQYF	TGCGCCAGCAGCGCTTACAAAGGGGGAACCCTTCCCTTCGAGCAGTACTTC
NA	TRBJ1-1	TRBV19	14	NA	CASSMWTANTEAFF	TGTGCCAGTAGTATGTGGACAGCAAACACTGAAGCTTTCTTT
NA	TRBJ1-1	TRBV6-5	15	NA	CASSFTGTLNTEAFF	TGTGCCAGCAGTTTCACCGGGACACTGAACACTGAAGCTTTCTTT
NA	TRBJ2-7	TRBV28	14	TRBD1	CAIGAGQGPREQYF	TGTGCCATTGGAGCGGGACAGGGACCCCGCGAGCAGTACTTC
NA	TRBJ2-2	TRBV5-6	15	NA	CASSLGRGYTGELFF	TGTGCCAGCAGCCTAGGACGAGGGTACACCGGGGAGCTGTTTTTT
NA	TRBJ2-7	TRBV28	15	TRBD1	CASSHGTGRTYEQYF	TGTGCCAGCAGCCACGGGACAGGGAGGACCTACGAGCAGTACTTC
once	TRBJ2-3	TRBV4-3	17	TRBD2	CASSQSLAGGRTDTQYF	TGCGCCAGCAGCCAGTCCCTAGCGGGGGGCCGCACAGATACGCAGTATTTT
few	TRBJ2-5	TRBV19	14	NA	CASSGQAGSKTQYF	TGTGCCAGTAGTGGGCAGGCGGGGTCGAAGACCCAGTACTTC
NA	TRBJ1-3	TRBV4-3	17	NA	CASSQDQALLSGNTIYF	TGCGCCAGCAGCCAAGATCAGGCCCTACTCTCTGGAAACACCATATATTTT
NA	TRBJ2-1	TRBV5-1	16	TRBD1	CASSLDPPTGLNEQFF	TGCGCCAGCAGCTTGGACCCTCCGACAGGGCTCAATGAGCAGTTCTTC
NA	TRBJ2-4	TRBV5-6	15	TRBD2	CASSLWNSGSNIQYF	TGTGCCAGCAGCTTGTGGAATAGCGGGAGTAACATTCAGTACTTC
NA	TRBJ1-5	TRBV28	17	NA	CASQRDYDPYSNQPQHF	TGTGCCAGCCAACGGGATTACGACCCCTATAGCAATCAGCCCCAGCATTTT
NA	TRBJ2-7	TRBV5-1	16	TRBD1	CASSPQPGQVSYEQYF	TGCGCCAGCAGCCCGCAACCGGGACAGGTCTCCTACGAGCAGTACTTC
NA	TRBJ2-1	TRBV29-1	11	TRBD1	CSVPRGNEQFF	TGCAGCGTCCCCAGGGGGAATGAGCAGTTCTTC
NA	TRBJ1-1	TRBV2	16	TRBD1	CASSEGQGGRGAEAFF	TGTGCCAGCAGTGAAGGACAGGGGGGGCGTGGGGCTGAAGCTTTCTTT
NA	TRBJ1-1	TRBV6-1	14	NA	CASRELGQNTEAFF	TGTGCCAGCAGAGAACTGGGACAGAACACTGAAGCTTTCTTT
few	TRBJ2-2	TRBV6-5	15	NA	CASSHQGPSTGELFF	TGTGCCAGCAGTCACCAGGGCCCAAGCACCGGGGAGCTGTTTTTT
NA	TRBJ1-2	TRBV18	20	NA	CASSPLTRPGHGSTNYGYTF	TGTGCCAGCTCACCACTCACTCGTCCGGGACACGGCTCCACTAACTATGGCTACACCTTC
NA	TRBJ2-2	TRBV29-1	15	TRBD1	CSVEDGDRSTGELFF	TGCAGCGTTGAAGACGGGGACAGGTCCACCGGGGAGCTGTTTTTT
many	TRBJ2-2	TRBV6-7	15	NA	CASSHGGPNTGELFF	TGTGCCAGTTCCCACGGGGGGCCCAACACCGGGGAGCTGTTTTTT
NA	TRBJ1-2	TRBV28	14	NA	CASRGGALEGGYTF	TGTGCCAGCAGAGGAGGAGCGCTAGAAGGGGGCTACACCTTC
NA	TRBJ1-1	TRBV30	13	NA	CAWRSRLGTEAFF	TGTGCCTGGAGGTCGCGGCTGGGCACTGAAGCTTTCTTT
NA	TRBJ2-3	TRBV2	15	NA	CASRWAGGFTDTQYF	TGTGCCAGCAGGTGGGCAGGGGGGTTCACAGATACGCAGTATTTT
NA	TRBJ1-1	TRBV7-9	17	NA	CASSPAGGGWGGAGAFF	TGTGCCAGCAGCCCCGCCGGGGGGGGCTGGGGGGGCGCGGGAGCTTTCTTT
NA	TRBJ2-7	TRBV4-3	16	TRBD1	CASSQDRGTGTYEQYF	TGCGCCAGCAGCCAAGACCGGGGGACAGGGACGTACGAGCAGTACTTC
NA	TRBJ1-2	TRBV9	15	NA	CASSVGGGSNYGYTF	TGTGCCAGCAGCGTAGGGGGAGGTTCTAACTATGGCTACACCTTC
NA	TRBJ1-1	TRBV19	11	NA	CASNTVSEAFF	TGTGCCAGTAACACCGTATCGGAAGCTTTCTTT
NA	TRBJ1-5	TRBV19	14	NA	CASSIAGSGQPQHF	TGTGCCAGTAGTATTGCAGGCTCTGGACAGCCCCAGCATTTT